Listed here are 14 T cell receptor beta chains from one sample, sequenced in a study of cytomegalovirus exposure and HLA in healthy donors. Primers: 60 Vbeta forward and 13 Jbeta reverse. The data were produced by immunoSEQ multiplex PCR, yet TCRdb's version contains in-frame clones alone and is incomplete. The table shows hundreds of thousands of clones, with around 80% occurring only once. Material: PBMCs. All receptors come from a man aged 35-49 years in good health and CMV-seronegative.

V gene TRBV19 combines with J gene TRBJ2-3; TRBD1 aligns across 9 bases. The germline gives CDR1 LNHDA, CDR2 SQIVND (reference sequence). The CDR3 is made up of 14 amino acids. V lost 5 bases to trimming and J lost 8 bases; unmatched junction nucleotides: 8. CDR3 loop: CASSLQGAQSTQYF. CDR3 bases: TGTGCCAGTAGTCTACAGGGGGCCCAGAGTACGCAGTATTTT.

The chain couples TRBV18 to TRBJ2-5; 7 nucleotides agree with TRBD1. Trimming took 1 base from V and 4 from J; bases not matched to a gene: 6. The germline CDR1 and CDR2 sequences are KGHSH and LQKENI. The CDR3 runs 15 residues. CDR3 residues: CASSPQGAVGETQYF. Here the CDR3 DNA reads TGTGCCAGCTCACCACAGGGGGCCGTAGGAGAGACCCAGTACTTC.

The chain recombines TRBV5-1 with TRBJ2-6, with 8 positions matching TRBD2. The germline V gene encodes CDR1 SGHRS and CDR2 YFSETQ. V gave up 0 bases and J gave up 1 base; unmatched junction bases: 12. The CDR3 consists of 20 residues. As DNA, the CDR3 is TGCGCCAGCAGCTTGGCCGGGGGGGTACCTCTTTTATCTGGGGCCAACGTCCTGACTTTC. Its translation is CASSLAGGVPLLSGANVLTF.

DNA for the CDR3: TGCAGTGCGGGGACAGGGGGCTTTAATGAGCAGTTCTTC. As protein: CSAGTGGFNEQFF. V and J are TRBV29-1 and TRBJ2-1; 12 nucleotides match TRBD1. The germline CDR1 and CDR2 sequences are SQVTM and ANQGSEA. The length of the CDR3 is 13 residues.

The V gene is TRBV12-5, the J gene TRBJ1-1; perhaps TRBD1 as D (5 bases). V shed 3 bases and J shed 5 bases, with 13 bases lying between them. Germline V gene data show CDR1 as LGHNT and CDR2 as FRNRAP. CDR3 length: 14 amino acids. The CDR3 sequence: CASGFGREWTEAFF. The CDR3 nucleotides read TGTGCTAGTGGTTTCGGCAGGGAATGGACTGAAGCTTTCTTT. Combining the CDR3 with reference TRBV12-5 and TRBJ1-1 gives the whole variable domain DARVTQTPRHKVTEMGQEVTMRCQPILGHNTVFWYRQTMMQGLELLAYFRNRAPLDDSGMPKDRFSAEMPDATLATLKIQPSEPRDSAVYFCASGFGREWTEAFFGQGTRLTVV.

A single count supports this clone. The genes are TRBV19 and TRBJ1-2, with D possibly being TRBD1 (5 bases). There are 14 residues in the CDR3. Trimming removed 5 bases from V and 0 bases from J, with 10 bases in between. Germline assignment: CDR1 LNHDA and CDR2 SQIVND (reference sequence). CDR3 coding DNA: TGTGCCAGTAGTCTACAGGCAACTAACTATGGCTACACCTTC. It specifies CASSLQATNYGYTF. The variable domain in full, with the rest retrieved from reference TRBV19 and TRBJ1-2, is DGGITQSPKYLFRKEGQNVTLSCEQNLNHDAMYWYRQDPGQGLRLIYYSQIVNDFQKGDIAEGYSVSREKKESFPLTVTSAQKNPTAFYLCASSLQATNYGYTFGSGTRLTVV.

The gene calls are TRBV29-1 and TRBJ2-7; 10 nucleotides match TRBD2. Germline V gives CDR1 SQVTM, CDR2 ANQGSEA. With V trimmed by 4 bases and J by 4 bases, 13 bases remained unmatched. The CDR3 covers 16 residues. CDR3 in DNA: TGCAGCGTTGTGGCCTTTGCGCTAGCGGGAGAGTACGAGCAGTACTTC. Translated: CSVVAFALAGEYEQYF.

The V gene is TRBV6-5, the J gene TRBJ2-5; 7 positions match TRBD1. Germline loops: CDR1 MNHEY, CDR2 SVGAGI. The CDR3 spans 12 residues. V was clipped by 6 bases and J by 6 bases; unmatched bases: 4. Here the CDR3 reads CASRKGAQTQYF. The CDR3 nucleotides are TGTGCCAGCAGGAAGGGGGCGCAGACCCAGTACTTC.

The chain uses TRBV2 and TRBJ2-7; TRBD1 might be the D (9 bases). Per the germline V gene, CDR1 is SNHLY and CDR2 is FYNNEI. V was clipped by 10 bases and J by 6 bases, with 31 bases between them. The CDR3 is made up of 17 amino acids. CDR3 DNA sequence: TGTGCCACAAGCCGGGACAGGGTAAGGAGCGGGGGCTCCGAGCAGTACTTC. As protein: CATSRDRVRSGGSEQYF.

As DNA, the CDR3 is TGCAGCGTCCAAAGCGGGAGCAGGGACACCGGGGAGCTGTTTTTT. This gives the protein CSVQSGSRDTGELFF. The chain couples TRBV29-1 to TRBJ2-2; 8 positions match TRBD2. Germline-derived CDR1 and CDR2 are SQVTM and ANQGSEA. The CDR3 is made up of 15 amino acids. V lost 6 bases, J lost 3 bases, and 9 bases stayed unmatched.

This rearrangement joins TRBV6-1 to TRBJ1-1; TRBD1 is a possible D gene (5 bases). V was trimmed by 3 bases and J by 5 bases, leaving 10 bases between them. The CDR3 runs 13 residues. Germline CDR1 MNHNS, CDR2 SASEGT. CDR3: CASSEPGWTEAFF. The CDR3 DNA is TGTGCCAGCAGTGAGCCAGGGTGGACTGAAGCTTTCTTT.

The V and J genes are TRBV9 and TRBJ2-1; 10 positions agree with TRBD2. The germline V gene has CDR1 SGDLS and CDR2 YYNGEE. The CDR3 contains 14 residues. V lost 2 bases to trimming and J lost 9 bases; unmatched junction nucleotides: 5. The CDR3: CASSVGLATGEQFF. The CDR3 DNA reads TGTGCCAGCAGCGTGGGACTAGCGACAGGTGAGCAGTTCTTC.

This clone was picked up one time. The chain joins TRBV7-6 to TRBJ1-1, with 11 bases that match TRBD1. There are 16 residues in the CDR3. Looked up from germline, CDR1 is SGHVS and CDR2 is FNYEAQ. Trimming took 3 bases from V and 4 from J; bases not matched to a gene: 7. Here the CDR3 reads CASSLPRDRGVTEAFF. In nucleotides, the CDR3 is TGTGCCAGCAGCTTGCCCCGGGACAGGGGGGTCACTGAAGCTTTCTTT.

The rearrangement links TRBV10-3 to TRBJ2-2; TRBD1 matches at 7 bases. Germline lookup yields CDR1 ENHRY and CDR2 SYGVKD. The V segment lost 2 bases and the J segment 6 bases; nucleotides outside the gene matches: 9. The CDR3 length is 16 residues. The CDR3 sequence: CAISETRQGVAGELFF. Here the CDR3 DNA reads TGTGCCATCAGTGAGACCCGACAGGGAGTGGCCGGGGAGCTGTTTTTT.